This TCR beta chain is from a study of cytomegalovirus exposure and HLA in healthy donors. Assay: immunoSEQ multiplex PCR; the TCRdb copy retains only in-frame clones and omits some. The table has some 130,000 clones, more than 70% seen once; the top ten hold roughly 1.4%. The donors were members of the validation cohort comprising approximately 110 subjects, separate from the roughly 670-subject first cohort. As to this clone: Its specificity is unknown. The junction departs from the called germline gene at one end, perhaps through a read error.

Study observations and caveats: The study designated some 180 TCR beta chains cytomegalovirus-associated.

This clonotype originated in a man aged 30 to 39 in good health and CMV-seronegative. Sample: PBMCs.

Here the CDR3 reads CASSALASSLVF. For the CDR3, the DNA is TGTGCCAGCAGTGCACTAGCTTCCAGCTTGGTCTTC. V usage is TRBV2 and J usage is TRBJ2-1; a possible D gene is TRBD2 (6 bases). The CDR3 loop spans 12 amino acids. Per germline, CDR1 SNHLY and CDR2 FYNNEI. Complete variable domain (other parts from reference TRBV2 and TRBJ2-1): EPEVTQTPSHQVTQMGQEVILRCVPISNHLYFYWYRQILGQKVEFLVSFYNNEISEKSEIFDDQFSVERPDGSNFTLKIRSTKLEDSAMYFCASSALASSLVFGPGTRLTVL.